This T cell receptor (beta chain) stems from a study of CD8+ T cells in alopecia areata. Study-level background: For 6 to 18 months, tofacitinib was taken, and 6 months off drug followed.

Following extraction, RNA underwent reverse transcription to cDNA, which served as the sequencing template. Profiled with immunoSEQ multiplex PCR; TCRdb holds only in-frame clones, not every one. The data contain roughly 130,000 clones, around 60% of them singletons. Alopecia areata patients provided lesional scalp punch biopsies and peripheral blood, both collected for the study. Remarks on this clone: Antigen unknown.

Study-wide results and caveats: Unlike in mice, where it was clearer, TCR sharing across patients was less clear, possibly HLA-related.

There are 15 residues in the CDR3. Trimming removed 5 bases from V and 6 bases from J; junction bases left unmatched: 8. In germline, CDR1 is SEHNR, CDR2 FQNEAQ (reference sequence). The chain links TRBV7-9 to TRBJ2-4; 9 positions agree with TRBD2. This specimen was CD4+ T cells sorted from blood, taken at week 0. This clonotype was obtained from a human donor with alopecia areata. The CDR3 DNA follows: TGTGCCAGCAGCCCAGCGGGAGGCCTTGGAAACATTCAGTACTTC. Encoded protein: CASSPAGGLGNIQYF.